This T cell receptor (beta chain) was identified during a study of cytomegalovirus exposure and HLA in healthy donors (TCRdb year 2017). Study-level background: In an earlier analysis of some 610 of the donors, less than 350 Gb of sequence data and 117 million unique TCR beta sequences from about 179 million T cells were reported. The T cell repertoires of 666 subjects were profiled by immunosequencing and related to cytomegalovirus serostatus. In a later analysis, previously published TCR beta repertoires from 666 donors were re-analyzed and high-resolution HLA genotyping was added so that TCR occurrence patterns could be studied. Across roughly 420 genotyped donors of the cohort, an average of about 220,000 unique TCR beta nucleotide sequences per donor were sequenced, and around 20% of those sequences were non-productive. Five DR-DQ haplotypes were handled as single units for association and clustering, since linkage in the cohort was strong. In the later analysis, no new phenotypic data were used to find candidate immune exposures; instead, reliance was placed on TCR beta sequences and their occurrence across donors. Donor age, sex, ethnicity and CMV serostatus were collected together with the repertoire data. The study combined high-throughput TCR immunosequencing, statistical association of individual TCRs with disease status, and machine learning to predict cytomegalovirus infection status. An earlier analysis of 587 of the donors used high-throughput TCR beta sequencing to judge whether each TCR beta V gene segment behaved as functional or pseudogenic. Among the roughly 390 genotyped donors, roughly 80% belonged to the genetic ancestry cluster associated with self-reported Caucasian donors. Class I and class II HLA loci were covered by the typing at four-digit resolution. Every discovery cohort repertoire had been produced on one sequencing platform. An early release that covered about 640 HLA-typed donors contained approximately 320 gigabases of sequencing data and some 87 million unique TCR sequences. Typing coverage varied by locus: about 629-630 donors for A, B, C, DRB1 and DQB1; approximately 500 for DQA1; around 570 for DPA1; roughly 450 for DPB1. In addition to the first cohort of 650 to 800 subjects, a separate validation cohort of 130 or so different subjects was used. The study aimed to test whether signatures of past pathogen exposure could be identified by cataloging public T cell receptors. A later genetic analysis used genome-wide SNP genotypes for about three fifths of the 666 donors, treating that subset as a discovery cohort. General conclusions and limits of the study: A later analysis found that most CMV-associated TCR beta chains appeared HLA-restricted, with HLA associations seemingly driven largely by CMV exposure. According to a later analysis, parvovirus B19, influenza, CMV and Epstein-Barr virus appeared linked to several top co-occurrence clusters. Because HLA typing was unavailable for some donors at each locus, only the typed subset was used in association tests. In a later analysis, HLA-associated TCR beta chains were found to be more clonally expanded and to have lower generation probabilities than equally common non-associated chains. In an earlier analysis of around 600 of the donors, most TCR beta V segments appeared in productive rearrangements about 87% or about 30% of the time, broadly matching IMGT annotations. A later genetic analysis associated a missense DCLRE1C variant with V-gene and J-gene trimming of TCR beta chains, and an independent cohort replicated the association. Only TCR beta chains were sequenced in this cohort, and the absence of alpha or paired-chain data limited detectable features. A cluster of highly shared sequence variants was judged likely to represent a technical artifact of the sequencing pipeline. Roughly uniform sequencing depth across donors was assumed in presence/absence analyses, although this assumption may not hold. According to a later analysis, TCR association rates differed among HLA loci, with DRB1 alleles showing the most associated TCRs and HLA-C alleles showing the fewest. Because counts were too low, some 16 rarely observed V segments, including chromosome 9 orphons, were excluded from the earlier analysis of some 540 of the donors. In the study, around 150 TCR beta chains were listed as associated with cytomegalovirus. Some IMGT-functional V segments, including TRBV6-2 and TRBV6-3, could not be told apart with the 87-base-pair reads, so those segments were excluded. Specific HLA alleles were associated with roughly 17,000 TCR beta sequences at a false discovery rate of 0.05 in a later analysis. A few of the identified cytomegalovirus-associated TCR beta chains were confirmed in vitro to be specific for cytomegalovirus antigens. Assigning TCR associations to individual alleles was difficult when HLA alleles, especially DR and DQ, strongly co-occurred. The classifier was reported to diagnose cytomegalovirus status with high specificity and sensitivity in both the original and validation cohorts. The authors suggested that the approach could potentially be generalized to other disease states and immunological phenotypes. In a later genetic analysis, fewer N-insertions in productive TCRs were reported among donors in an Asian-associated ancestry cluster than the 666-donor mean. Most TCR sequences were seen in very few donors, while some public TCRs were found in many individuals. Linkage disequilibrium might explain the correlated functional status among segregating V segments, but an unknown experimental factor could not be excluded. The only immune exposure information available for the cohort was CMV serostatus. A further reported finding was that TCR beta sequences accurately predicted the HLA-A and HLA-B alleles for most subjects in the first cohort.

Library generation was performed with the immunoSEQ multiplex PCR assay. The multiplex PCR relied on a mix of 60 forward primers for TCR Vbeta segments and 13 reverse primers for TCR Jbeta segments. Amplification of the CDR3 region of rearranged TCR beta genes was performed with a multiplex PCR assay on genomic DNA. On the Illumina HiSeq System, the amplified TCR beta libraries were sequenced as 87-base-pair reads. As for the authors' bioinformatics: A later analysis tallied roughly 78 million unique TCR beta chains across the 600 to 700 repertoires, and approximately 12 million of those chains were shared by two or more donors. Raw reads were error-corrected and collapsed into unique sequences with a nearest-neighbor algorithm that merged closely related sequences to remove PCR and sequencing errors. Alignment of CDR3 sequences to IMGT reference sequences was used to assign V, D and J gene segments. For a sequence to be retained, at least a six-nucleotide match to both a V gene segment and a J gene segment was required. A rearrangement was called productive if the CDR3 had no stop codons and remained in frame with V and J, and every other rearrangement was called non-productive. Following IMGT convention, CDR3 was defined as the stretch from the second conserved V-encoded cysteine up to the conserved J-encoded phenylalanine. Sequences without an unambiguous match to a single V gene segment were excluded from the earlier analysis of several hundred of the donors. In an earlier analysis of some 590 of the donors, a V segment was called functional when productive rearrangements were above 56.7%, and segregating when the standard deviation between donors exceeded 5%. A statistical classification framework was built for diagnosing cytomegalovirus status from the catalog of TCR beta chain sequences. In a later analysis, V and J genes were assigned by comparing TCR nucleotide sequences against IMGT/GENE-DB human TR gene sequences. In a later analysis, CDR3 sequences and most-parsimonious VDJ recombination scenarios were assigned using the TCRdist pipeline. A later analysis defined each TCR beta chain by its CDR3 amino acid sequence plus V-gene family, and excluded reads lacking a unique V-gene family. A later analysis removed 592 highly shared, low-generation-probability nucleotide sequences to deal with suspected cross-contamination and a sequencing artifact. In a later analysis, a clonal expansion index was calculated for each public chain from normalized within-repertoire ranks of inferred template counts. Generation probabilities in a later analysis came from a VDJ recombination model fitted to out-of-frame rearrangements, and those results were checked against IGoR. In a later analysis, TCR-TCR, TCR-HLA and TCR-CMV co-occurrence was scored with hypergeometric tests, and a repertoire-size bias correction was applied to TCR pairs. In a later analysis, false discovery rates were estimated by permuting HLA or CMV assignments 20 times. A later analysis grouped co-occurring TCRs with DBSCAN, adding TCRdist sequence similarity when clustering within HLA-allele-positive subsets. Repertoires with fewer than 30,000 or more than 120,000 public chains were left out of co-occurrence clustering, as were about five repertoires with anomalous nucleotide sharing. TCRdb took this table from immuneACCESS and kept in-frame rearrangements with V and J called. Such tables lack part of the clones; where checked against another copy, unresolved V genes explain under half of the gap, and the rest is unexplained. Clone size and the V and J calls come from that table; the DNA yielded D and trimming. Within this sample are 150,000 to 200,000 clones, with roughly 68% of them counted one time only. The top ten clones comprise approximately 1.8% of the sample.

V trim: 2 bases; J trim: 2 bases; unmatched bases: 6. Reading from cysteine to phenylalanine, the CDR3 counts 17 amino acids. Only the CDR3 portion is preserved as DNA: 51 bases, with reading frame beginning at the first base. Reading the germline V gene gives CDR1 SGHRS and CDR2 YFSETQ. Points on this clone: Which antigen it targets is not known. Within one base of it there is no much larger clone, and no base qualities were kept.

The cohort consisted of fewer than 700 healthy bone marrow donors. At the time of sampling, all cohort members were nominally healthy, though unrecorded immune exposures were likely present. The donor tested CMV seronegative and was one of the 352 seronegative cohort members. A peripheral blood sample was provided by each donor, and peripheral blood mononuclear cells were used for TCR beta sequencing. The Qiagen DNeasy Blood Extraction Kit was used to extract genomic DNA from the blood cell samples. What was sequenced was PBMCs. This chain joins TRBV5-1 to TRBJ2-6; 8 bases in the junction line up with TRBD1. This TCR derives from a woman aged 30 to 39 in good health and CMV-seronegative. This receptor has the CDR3 CASSFRGRTAGANVLTF. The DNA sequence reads TGCGCCAGCAGCTTCAGGGGGCGCACTGCTGGGGCCAACGTCCTGACTTTC.